This T cell receptor (beta chain) was retrieved from a study of shared T cell receptors in the human thymus. Measured with immunoSEQ multiplex PCR; TCRdb has only the in-frame clones, and not every one. The profile covers hundreds of thousands of clones, with roughly 74% appearing a single time and about 0.013% taken by the ten largest. The V gene end was trimmed by 4 bases and the J gene end by 8 bases; junction bases not matched to a gene: 4. CDR3 length: 12 amino acids. Germline CDR1 reads LGHNA; CDR2 reads YSLEER. These sequences were also reported in another study, on human thymus T cells. From that report: The thymus was resected at corrective cardiac surgery. Unrelated individuals were reported by related research to share highly overlapping thymic repertoires.

The chain employs TRBV4-3 and TRBJ1-2, with 7 bases identical to TRBD1. Sequenced input: thymocytes. The receptor's source is a boy under two years old with a congenital heart defect. CDR3 region: CASSPGQDGYTF. As DNA, the CDR3 is TGCGCCAGCAGCCCCGGACAGGACGGCTACACCTTC.